The source of this T cell receptor beta chain is a study of regulatory T cells in long-lasting Graves disease. Overall study results and limits: Thyroid tissue was not sampled; only peripheral blood was.

This clonotype appeared a few times. What it binds is unknown. The sample's time point: newly diagnosed GD, antithyroid drugs for less than 3 months. Construction of the TCR library relied on RNA isolated from PBMCs. Building the TCR beta libraries relied on iRepertoire HTBI primers, and CDR3 regions underwent Arm-PCR. TCRdb reprocessed the multiplex PCR reads with MiXCR, giving one entry per CDR3 protein. In the table there are approximately 470,000 distinct CDR3 sequences, 16% of which are singletons. Another study also made use of these data, one on T cells in Graves' hyperthyroidism and ophthalmopathy. That study reports: A set of HTBI primers served as the primers for a first-round RT-PCR of the TCR CDR3. Before onset, by a median of about six months, the model predicted ophthalmopathy.

The starting material was peripheral blood mononuclear cells (PBMCs), obtained at new diagnosis, from a patient treated with antithyroid drugs. This clonotype was obtained from a man in his forties with Graves disease.

The CDR3 sequence is CSAVRDAFTDTQYF. The CDR3 bases are TGCAGTGCTGTCCGGGACGCGTTCACAGATACGCAGTATTTT. The genes are TRBV20-1 and TRBJ2-3, with D possibly called TRBD1 or TRBD2 (5 bases each). V gave up 5 bases and J gave up 2 bases, with 14 bases separating them. CDR1 is DFQATT, CDR2 SNEGSKA, per germline (reference sequence). The CDR3 totals 14 residues.